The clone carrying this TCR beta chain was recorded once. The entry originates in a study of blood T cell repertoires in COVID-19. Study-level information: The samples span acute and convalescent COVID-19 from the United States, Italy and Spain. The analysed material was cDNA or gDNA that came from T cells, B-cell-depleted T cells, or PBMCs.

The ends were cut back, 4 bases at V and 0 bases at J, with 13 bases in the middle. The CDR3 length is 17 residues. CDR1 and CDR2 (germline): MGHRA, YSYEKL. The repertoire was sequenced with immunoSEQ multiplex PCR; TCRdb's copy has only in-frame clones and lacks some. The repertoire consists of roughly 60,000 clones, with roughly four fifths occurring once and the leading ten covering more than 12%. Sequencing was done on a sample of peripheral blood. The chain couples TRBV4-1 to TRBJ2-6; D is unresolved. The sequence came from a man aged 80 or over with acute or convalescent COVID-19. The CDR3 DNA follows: TGCGCCAGCAGCCGCGGCAGTATCCACTCTGGGGCCAACGTCCTGACTTTC. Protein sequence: CASSRGSIHSGANVLTF.